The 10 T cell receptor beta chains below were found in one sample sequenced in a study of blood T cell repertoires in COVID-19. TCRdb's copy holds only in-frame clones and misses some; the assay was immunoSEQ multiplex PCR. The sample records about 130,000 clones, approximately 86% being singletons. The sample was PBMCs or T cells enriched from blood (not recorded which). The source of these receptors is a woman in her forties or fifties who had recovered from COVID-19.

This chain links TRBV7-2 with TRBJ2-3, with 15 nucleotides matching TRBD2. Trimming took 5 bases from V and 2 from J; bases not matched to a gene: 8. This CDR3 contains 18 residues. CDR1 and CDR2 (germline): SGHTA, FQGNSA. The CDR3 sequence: CASSKPGLAGGDTDTQYF. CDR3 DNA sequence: TGTGCCAGCAGCAAACCGGGACTAGCGGGGGGAGACACAGATACGCAGTATTTT.

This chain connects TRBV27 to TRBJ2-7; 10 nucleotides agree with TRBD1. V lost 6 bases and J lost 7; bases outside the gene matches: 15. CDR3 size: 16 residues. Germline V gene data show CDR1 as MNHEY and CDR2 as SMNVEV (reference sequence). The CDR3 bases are TGTGCCAGCAGCCCGTCCCCGGGACAGGGGACGTGGGAGCAGTACTTC. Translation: CASSPSPGQGTWEQYF.

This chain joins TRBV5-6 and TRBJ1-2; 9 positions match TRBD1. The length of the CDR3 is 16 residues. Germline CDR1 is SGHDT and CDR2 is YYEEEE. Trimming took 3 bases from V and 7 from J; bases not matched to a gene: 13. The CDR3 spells CASSWHRDRDPGGYTF. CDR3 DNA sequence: TGTGCCAGCAGCTGGCACCGGGACAGGGACCCTGGTGGCTACACCTTC.

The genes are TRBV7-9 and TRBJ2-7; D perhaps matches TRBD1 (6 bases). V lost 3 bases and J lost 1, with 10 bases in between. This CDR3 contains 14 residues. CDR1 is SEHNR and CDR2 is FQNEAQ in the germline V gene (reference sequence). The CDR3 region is CASSFTTGSYEQYF. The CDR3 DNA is TGTGCCAGCAGCTTCACAACAGGGTCCTACGAGCAGTACTTC. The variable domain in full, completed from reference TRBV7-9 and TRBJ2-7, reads DTGVSQNPRHKITKRGQNVTFRCDPISEHNRLYWYRQTLGQGPEFLTYFQNEAQLEKSRLLSDRFSAERPKGSFSTLEIQRTEQGDSAMYLCASSFTTGSYEQYFGPGTRLTVT.

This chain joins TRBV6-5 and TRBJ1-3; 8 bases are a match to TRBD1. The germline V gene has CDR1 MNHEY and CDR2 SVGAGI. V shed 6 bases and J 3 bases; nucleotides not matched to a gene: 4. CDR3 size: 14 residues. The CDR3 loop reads CASSQGAVGNTIYF. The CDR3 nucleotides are TGTGCCAGCAGCCAGGGGGCTGTTGGAAACACCATATATTTT.

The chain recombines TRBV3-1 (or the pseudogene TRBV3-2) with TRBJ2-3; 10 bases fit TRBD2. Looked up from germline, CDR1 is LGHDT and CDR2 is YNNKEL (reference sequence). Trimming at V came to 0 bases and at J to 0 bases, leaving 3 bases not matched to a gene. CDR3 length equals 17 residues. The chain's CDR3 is CASSQEALAGSTDTQYF. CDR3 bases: TGTGCCAGCAGCCAAGAGGCACTAGCGGGAAGCACAGATACGCAGTATTTT.

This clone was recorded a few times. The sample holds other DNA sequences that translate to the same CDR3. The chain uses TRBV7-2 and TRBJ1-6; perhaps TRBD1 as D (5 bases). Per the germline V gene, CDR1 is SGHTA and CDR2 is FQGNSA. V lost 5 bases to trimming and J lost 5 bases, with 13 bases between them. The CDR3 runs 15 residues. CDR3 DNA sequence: TGTGCCAGCAGCCCTAGGGGTGGAGATAATTCACCCCTCCACTTT. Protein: CASSPRGGDNSPLHF.

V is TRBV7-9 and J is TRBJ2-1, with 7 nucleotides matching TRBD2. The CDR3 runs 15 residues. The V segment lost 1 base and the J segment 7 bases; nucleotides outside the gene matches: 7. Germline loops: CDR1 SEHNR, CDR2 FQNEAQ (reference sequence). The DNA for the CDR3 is TGTGCCAGCAGCTTAGGGACTAGAAGGGAGAATGAGCAGTTCTTC. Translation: CASSLGTRRENEQFF.

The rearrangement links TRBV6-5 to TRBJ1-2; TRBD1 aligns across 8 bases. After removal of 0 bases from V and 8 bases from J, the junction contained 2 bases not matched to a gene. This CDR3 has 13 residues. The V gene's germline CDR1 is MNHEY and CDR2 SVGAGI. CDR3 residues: CASSYSGDRGYTF. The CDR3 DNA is TGTGCCAGCAGTTACTCTGGGGACAGGGGCTACACCTTC.

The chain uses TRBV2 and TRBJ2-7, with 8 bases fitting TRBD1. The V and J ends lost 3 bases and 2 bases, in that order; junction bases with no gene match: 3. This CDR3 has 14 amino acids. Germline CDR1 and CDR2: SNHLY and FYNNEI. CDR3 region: CASSEAGGAYEQYF. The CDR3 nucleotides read TGTGCCAGCAGTGAGGCAGGGGGCGCCTACGAGCAGTACTTC.